The source of this T cell receptor (beta chain) is a study of shared clonotypes between healthy human individuals. The method was immunoSEQ multiplex PCR; TCRdb's version includes in-frame clones alone and lacks a portion of them. Here the sample spans roughly 680,000 clones, 72% being singletons. Between the trimmed V and J ends, which lost 5 bases and 5 bases, there was a span of 15 bases. Germline V CDR1 and CDR2: MDHEN, SYDVKM. The CDR3 covers 15 residues. Within Nashville, Tennessee resided all donors, each a Caucasian adult. The split of CD4+ cells yielded CD45RA+ naive and CD45RA-negative memory subsets.

The TCR sequence derives from a woman in her thirties in good health. Sequenced: memory CD4+ T cells sorted from blood. Subset meaning: CD45RA-negative fraction. This chain connects TRBV28 to TRBJ1-4; a weak D match, TRBD1 (6 bases). CDR3 nucleotide sequence: TGTGCCAGCAGTCCGCTACAGGGATTCAATGAAAAACTGTTTTTT. As protein: CASSPLQGFNEKLFF. The whole variable domain, remainder taken from reference TRBV28 and TRBJ1-4, is DVKVTQSSRYLVKRTGEKVFLECVQDMDHENMFWYRQDPGLGLRLIYFSYDVKMKEKGDIPEGYSVSREKKERFSLILESASTNQTSMYLCASSPLQGFNEKLFFGSGTQLSVL.